This entry lists 31 T cell receptor beta chains sequenced from one sample in a study of cytomegalovirus exposure and HLA in healthy donors. 60 Vbeta and 13 Jbeta primers were used in PCR. Libraries were prepared by immunoSEQ multiplex PCR; TCRdb keeps only in-frame clonotypes and omits some of them. Of about 170,000 clones in the sample, roughly 80% were seen once. Sequenced input: PBMCs. These receptors came from a male donor in good health and CMV-seronegative.

The chain joins TRBV6-1 to TRBJ1-5; the match to TRBD1 covers 7 bases. The junction had 4 bases not matched to a gene; V was cut back by 0 bases and J by 5 bases. This CDR3 spans 15 amino acids. CDR1 is MNHNS and CDR2 is SASEGT in the germline V gene. CDR3 sequence reads: CASSEAGGGYQPQHF. CDR3 DNA sequence: TGTGCCAGCAGTGAAGCAGGAGGGGGCTATCAGCCCCAGCATTTT.

The chain is built from TRBV4-2 and TRBJ2-1, with D uncertain. Looked up from germline, CDR1 is LGHNA and CDR2 is YNFKEQ. This CDR3 has 16 amino acids. Between the trimmed V and J ends, which lost 0 bases and 3 bases, there was a span of 12 bases. CDR3 sequence reads: CASSQDLSPRYNEQFF. CDR3 coding DNA: TGTGCCAGCAGCCAAGATCTCTCCCCCCGCTACAATGAGCAGTTCTTC.

The chain carries TRBV19 and TRBJ2-5; D perhaps matches TRBD2 (5 bases). The CDR3 length is 14 residues. The V gene lost 5 bases and the J gene lost 4 bases, with 14 bases spanning the gap. Germline lookup yields CDR1 LNHDA and CDR2 SQIVND (reference sequence). The CDR3 nucleotides are TGTGCCAGTAGTTGGACTCCCTCTCCAGAGACCCAGTACTTC. Protein sequence: CASSWTPSPETQYF.

This clone was picked up a small number of times. The rearrangement uses TRBV6-6 and TRBJ1-6; 9 positions agree with TRBD1. The CDR3 runs 14 residues. Germline trimming cut 4 bases from V and 8 bases from J; bases unmatched to any gene: 3. Germline V gene data show CDR1 as MNHNY and CDR2 as SVGAGI (reference sequence). The CDR3 DNA is TGTGCCAGCAGTTCACAGGGGGCGCATTCACCCCTCCACTTT. Protein: CASSSQGAHSPLHF.

This clone was seen a single time. Written as DNA, the CDR3 is TGTGCCAGCAGCTGGACCGGGACAGTACAAGAGACCCAGTACTTC. It translates to CASSWTGTVQETQYF. The chain carries TRBV7-9 and TRBJ2-5, with 7 bases matching TRBD1. Looked up from germline, CDR1 is SEHNR and CDR2 is FQNEAQ (reference sequence). This CDR3 is built from 15 residues. V shed 4 bases, J shed 2 bases, and the junction held 7 bases outside the gene matches. Full variable domain (outside the CDR3, taken from reference TRBV7-9 and TRBJ2-5): DTGVSQNPRHKITKRGQNVTFRCDPISEHNRLYWYRQTLGQGPEFLTYFQNEAQLEKSRLLSDRFSAERPKGSFSTLEIQRTEQGDSAMYLCASSWTGTVQETQYFGPGTRLLVL.

The V and J genes are TRBV30 and TRBJ1-5; D might be TRBD1 (5 bases). This CDR3 comprises 13 residues. Germline V gene sequence: CDR1 GTSNPN, CDR2 SVGIG (reference sequence). Trimming shortened V by 1 base and J by 3 bases, and 7 bases separated the two germline ends. CDR3 in DNA: TGTGCCTGGAGTGGACAGAACAATCAGCCCCAGCATTTT. It yields the protein CAWSGQNNQPQHF.

A note on this clone: The sample contains more than one DNA sequence encoding this CDR3. The V and J genes are TRBV5-1 and TRBJ1-5; 9 bases map to TRBD1. This CDR3 spans 14 amino acids. V lost 4 bases, J lost 4 bases, and 3 bases stayed unmatched. Per germline, CDR1 SGHRS and CDR2 YFSETQ. The DNA of the CDR3 is TGCGCCAGCAGCCCGGGACAGGGAAATCAGCCCCAGCATTTT. It yields the protein CASSPGQGNQPQHF. The whole variable domain, remainder taken from reference TRBV5-1 and TRBJ1-5, is KAGVTQTPRYLIKTRGQQVTLSCSPISGHRSVSWYQQTPGQGLQFLFEYFSETQRNKGNFPGRFSGRQFSNSRSEMNVSTLELGDSALYLCASSPGQGNQPQHFGDGTRLSIL.

The chain recombines TRBV10-3 with TRBJ2-1; D gene uncertain. This CDR3 is 16 amino acids long. In germline, CDR1 is ENHRY, CDR2 SYGVKD. V shed 2 bases and J shed 2 bases, with 13 bases lying between them. The CDR3 DNA reads TGTGCCATCAGTGAGGTTTGGCAGGTAACCTACAATGAGCAGTTCTTC. Translating gives CAISEVWQVTYNEQFF.

The chain couples TRBV5-1 to TRBJ2-1; TRBD1 matches 9 bases. CDR3 size: 14 residues. V lost 3 bases and J lost 8; bases outside the gene matches: 6. Germline CDR1 and CDR2: SGHRS and YFSETQ. The CDR3, as DNA: TGCGCCAGCAGCTCCCGGGACAGGGATGATGAGCAGTTCTTC. Translating gives CASSSRDRDDEQFF.

The V and J genes are TRBV6-1 and TRBJ1-6, with 7 bases identical to TRBD1. The V and J ends lost 3 bases and 3 bases, in that order; junction bases with no gene match: 5. There are 16 residues in the CDR3. Germline V CDR1 and CDR2: MNHNS, SASEGT. CDR3 region: CASSEPRTGYNSPLHF. In nucleotides, the CDR3 is TGTGCCAGCAGTGAGCCCCGGACAGGCTATAATTCACCCCTCCACTTT.

V is TRBV5-4 and J is TRBJ1-6, with 7 bases fitting TRBD1. Germline values: CDR1 SGHNT, CDR2 YYREEE (reference sequence). V was clipped by 4 bases and J by 8 bases; unmatched bases: 12. The CDR3 covers 16 residues. The CDR3 protein is CASSAGGGQGDSPLHF. The DNA for the CDR3 is TGTGCCAGCAGCGCGGGGGGCGGCCAGGGGGATTCACCCCTCCACTTT.

The chain combines TRBV5-1 with TRBJ2-7, with 8 positions matching TRBD1. The trim removed 0 bases at V and 3 bases at J, leaving 2 bases unmatched. Germline CDR1 and CDR2: SGHRS and YFSETQ. The CDR3 has 14 amino acids. CDR3 protein: CASSLAGGDYEQYF. The CDR3 DNA is TGCGCCAGCAGCTTGGCAGGGGGCGACTACGAGCAGTACTTC.

With regard to this clone: Mismatch with germline at one junction end may stem from a read error. This sample also contains other DNA sequences that code for the same CDR3. The chain couples TRBV29-1 to TRBJ2-7, with 9 bases that match TRBD1. CDR3 size: 12 residues. Germline values: CDR1 SQVTM, CDR2 ANQGSEA. In nucleotides, the CDR3 is TGCAGCGCGGGGGGACAGGGCTACGAGCAGTACTTT. Translation: CSAGGQGYEQYF.

To note about this clone: Other DNA sequences in this specimen translate into the identical CDR3. This chain connects TRBV14 to TRBJ1-1; D is undetermined. Germline-derived CDR1 and CDR2 are SGHDN and FVKESK. The CDR3 is 13 amino acids. The V and J ends lost 0 bases and 0 bases respectively, with 2 bases between them. The CDR3 reads CASSQDMNTEAFF. The CDR3 DNA reads TGTGCCAGCAGCCAAGACATGAACACTGAAGCTTTCTTT.

The DNA of the CDR3 is TGTGCCACCAGCAGAGATCTAGCGGGGGGGAGCACAGATACGCAGTATTTT. This encodes CATSRDLAGGSTDTQYF. J is TRBJ2-3 and V is TRBV15; the match to TRBD2 covers 12 bases. Trimming cost V 0 bases and J 0 bases; bases outside gene matches: 1. Germline CDR1 is LNHNV and CDR2 is YYDKDF (reference sequence). This CDR3 is 17 amino acids long.

The CDR3 nucleotides read TGTGCCAGCAGTTACGAGAGGACGGGGGGCTACACCTTC. Translated, it gives CASSYERTGGYTF. This chain links TRBV6-5 with TRBJ1-2; the D is unclear. This CDR3 contains 13 residues. V was pared by 2 bases and J by 8 bases, with 12 bases between. Germline values: CDR1 MNHEY, CDR2 SVGAGI.

CDR3: CASSTDKNTEAFF. The CDR3 DNA is TGTGCCAGTAGTACTGACAAGAACACTGAAGCTTTCTTT. This sequence joins TRBV19 and TRBJ1-1, with D uncertain. V was pared by 4 bases and J by 1 base, with 7 bases between. This CDR3 spans 13 amino acids. From germline, CDR1 is LNHDA and CDR2 SQIVND (reference sequence).

The rearrangement uses TRBV6-1 and TRBJ1-3; 11 bases agree with TRBD1. The junction had 13 bases not matched to a gene; V was cut back by 4 bases and J by 2 bases. CDR1 MNHNS and CDR2 SASEGT come from the germline V gene. The CDR3 is 19 amino acids. The CDR3 region is CASSAPGQGELTAGNTIYF. CDR3 DNA sequence: TGTGCCAGCAGTGCCCCGGGACAGGGGGAACTTACTGCTGGAAACACCATATATTTT.

This clone was seen only once. V gene TRBV6-5 combines with J gene TRBJ2-7; 12 bases are a match to TRBD2. J lost 4 bases, V lost 6 bases, and 7 bases had no gene match. The length of the CDR3 is 15 residues. Germline lookup yields CDR1 MNHEY and CDR2 SVGAGI. In DNA, the CDR3 is TGTGCCAGCAGACGCATACTAGCGGGGGGTTACGAGCAGTACTTC. Protein sequence: CASRRILAGGYEQYF.

The chain employs TRBV13 and TRBJ1-2; D is possibly TRBD1 (6 bases). Between the trimmed V and J ends, which lost 4 bases and 5 bases, there was a span of 14 bases. The length of the CDR3 is 14 residues. Germline V gene lookup returns CDR1 PRHDT and CDR2 FYEKMQ (reference sequence). This chain's CDR3 is CASSSTGSGYGYTF. The DNA for the CDR3 is TGTGCCAGCAGCTCCACAGGGTCCGGGTATGGCTACACCTTC. Looking up the rest from reference TRBV13 and TRBJ1-2 gives the full variable domain: AAGVIQSPRHLIKEKRETATLKCYPIPRHDTVYWYQQGPGQDPQFLISFYEKMQSDKGSIPDRFSAQQFSDYHSELNMSSLELGDSALYFCASSSTGSGYGYTFGSGTRLTVV.

The V gene is TRBV27, the J gene TRBJ1-5; D is possibly TRBD1 (6 bases). The germline gives CDR1 MNHEY, CDR2 SMNVEV (reference sequence). Trimming removed 4 bases at V and 5 bases at J, with 9 bases between. The CDR3 totals 13 residues. CDR3 loop: CASSSGHDQPQHF. The CDR3 coding sequence is TGTGCCAGCAGTTCGGGACACGATCAGCCCCAGCATTTT.

This clone has a handful of counts. This chain joins TRBV7-9 and TRBJ2-6; 7 bases match TRBD1. The V gene end was trimmed by 1 base and the J gene end by 0 bases; junction bases not matched to a gene: 6. The germline gives CDR1 SEHNR, CDR2 FQNEAQ (reference sequence). CDR3 length: 18 amino acids. CDR3 loop: CASSLGTGDYSGANVLTF. Here the CDR3 DNA reads TGTGCCAGCAGCTTAGGGACAGGAGACTACTCTGGGGCCAACGTCCTGACTTTC.

This chain uses TRBV4-1 with TRBJ2-1, with D possibly matching TRBD1 (6 bases). CDR1 and CDR2 from the germline V gene are MGHRA and YSYEKL. The CDR3 runs to 13 residues. Deletions cut 4 bases from V and 8 bases from J, with 12 bases between. The CDR3 protein is CASSLEGDDEQFF. The CDR3 DNA reads as TGCGCCAGCAGCCTCGAGGGGGATGATGAGCAGTTCTTC.

This sequence joins TRBV7-9 and TRBJ1-2; 7 nucleotides align to TRBD1. The CDR3 consists of 15 residues. The V and J ends lost 3 bases and 2 bases, in that order; junction bases with no gene match: 6. The V gene's germline CDR1 is SEHNR and CDR2 FQNEAQ (reference sequence). CDR3 amino acids: CASSLGTARNYGYTF. Written as DNA, the CDR3 is TGTGCCAGCAGCTTGGGGACAGCTAGGAACTATGGCTACACCTTC.

V and J are TRBV9 and TRBJ2-2, with TRBD2 identical over 10 bases. Germline V gene lookup returns CDR1 SGDLS and CDR2 YYNGEE. The CDR3 covers 15 residues. J lost 5 bases, V lost 6 bases, and 7 bases had no gene match. The DNA of the CDR3 is TGTGCCAGCATCCTAGCGGGGGCGGAGACCGGGGAGCTGTTTTTT. Translation: CASILAGAETGELFF.

This clone showed up just a few times. The chain uses TRBV15 and TRBJ1-4; D is perhaps TRBD1 (6 bases). The CDR3 consists of 16 residues. Germline assignment: CDR1 LNHNV and CDR2 YYDKDF (reference sequence). The ends were cut back, 1 base at V and 0 bases at J, with 9 bases in the middle. DNA of the CDR3: TGTGCCACCAGCAGAGTTTCAGGGGCAACTAATGAAAAACTGTTTTTT. Translated: CATSRVSGATNEKLFF.

In regard to this clone: The sample has other DNA sequences that encode this CDR3 too. DNA of the CDR3: TGTGCCAGCTCACCACGACAGCAAGAGACCCAGTACTTC. The encoded protein is CASSPRQQETQYF. The gene calls are TRBV18 and TRBJ2-5, with D possibly TRBD1 on 5 matching bases. This CDR3 spans 13 amino acids. Germline assignment: CDR1 KGHSH and CDR2 LQKENI. V was trimmed by 1 base and J by 2 bases, leaving 5 bases between them.

The CDR3 coding sequence is TGTGCCTGGAGTCCGACAGGGGGAGGCTACACCTTC. Translation gives CAWSPTGGGYTF. This rearrangement joins TRBV30 to TRBJ1-2, with TRBD1 matching 9 bases. Germline V gene data show CDR1 as GTSNPN and CDR2 as SVGIG (reference sequence). J gave up 8 bases and V 2 bases, and 3 bases lay outside the gene matches. This CDR3 has 12 amino acids.

This chain uses TRBV7-6 with TRBJ2-2; 9 bases are shared with TRBD2. From germline, CDR1 is SGHVS and CDR2 FNYEAQ. Losses at the gene ends were 4 bases for V and 4 bases for J; bases not matched to a gene: 7. The CDR3 is made up of 16 amino acids. The CDR3 DNA is TGTGCCAGCAGCTCGCGGGGGGGGACGGCCACCGGGGAGCTGTTTTTT. This codes for CASSSRGGTATGELFF.

The chain combines TRBV28 with TRBJ2-7, with no clear D. Trimming pared 5 bases from V and 2 bases from J, leaving 4 bases between. Germline CDR1 and CDR2: MDHEN and SYDVKM. This CDR3 comprises 11 residues. The CDR3, as DNA: TGTGCCAGCAGTCTAGCCTACGAGCAGTACTTC. The encoded protein is CASSLAYEQYF.

The rearrangement uses TRBV10-2 and TRBJ1-3; no firm D call. Germline V gene sequence: CDR1 WSHSY, CDR2 SAAADI. Trimming pared 0 bases from V and 5 bases from J, leaving 11 bases between. The CDR3 contains 15 residues. CDR3 nucleotides: TGCGCCAGCAGTGAGTCGAACACAGTACGAAACACCATATATTTT. It yields the protein CASSESNTVRNTIYF.